This T cell receptor beta chain comes out of a study of spatial heterogeneity in lung cancer (dated by TCRdb to the late 2010s). Concerning the study at large: Beta-chain transcripts were consistently detected in greater numbers than alpha-chain transcripts, which likely reflected higher beta-chain transcript abundance. In the raw uncorrected reads, each unique combination of TCR and UMI appeared more than ten times on average. In non-small cell lung cancer, the study quantitatively compared TCR alpha and beta repertoires across several tumor regions, matched nontumor lung, and blood. Nonsynonymous mutation counts, determined by whole-exome sequencing of tumor tissue, were related to features of the TCR repertoire. At surgery, 220 tumor regions, 63 to 70 matched nontumor lung samples and fewer than 60 PBMC samples were TCR-sequenced for both alpha and beta chains. Study-wide findings and limitations: Ubiquitous expanded tumor TCRs showed up in blood more often at tumor resection than at routine follow-up. Additional single-cell paired TCR alpha and beta sequencing was considered necessary to confirm, at a functional level, the hypothesis that regional TCRs recognize regional mutations.

This clonotype was counted ten times or more. Its specific antigen is unknown. No much larger clone exists at a distance of one base, and base qualities are not known. Trimming at the junction amounts to 4 bases on V and 9 bases on J, and the germline ends lie 16 bases apart. From the cysteine through the phenylalanine, the CDR3 covers 13 amino acids. The DNA shown is the 39-base CDR3, in frame from base 1. The time point label for this specimen denotes: sample taken at primary tumor resection. Donors were some 78 patients with early-stage, untreated non-small cell lung cancer from the lung TRACERx cohort. Without any cell sorting, TCR sequencing was performed on whole RNA extracted either from tumor and nontumor lung tissue or from cryopreserved PBMC samples. A patient was chosen for TCR sequencing only when enough RNA was available from at least two tumor regions. Library method: 5' RACE. TCRdb shows the sequencer as NextSeq 500. The TCR library protocol attached a unique molecular identifier to each TCR cDNA molecule to allow correction of PCR and sequencing errors. In the paper's pipeline: TCR identification, UMI-based error correction and CDR3 extraction were all carried out with Decombinator tools. Expanded TCRs were defined as those above a frequency of 2 per 1,000, corresponding to the top 1% of the tumor frequency distribution. Renyi diversity was calculated using the R vegan package after each repertoire was subsampled 100 times to 5,000 TCRs. CDR3 similarity networks were built from amino acid triplet string-kernel similarity, connecting CDR3s with pairwise similarity above 0.82. TCRdb reran the public reads through fastp at Q25 and MiXCR, keeping productive beta chains. Entries that share a CDR3 protein sequence are merged under the most common genes and DNA. TCRdb's processing, not the study's, gives the V and J calls here. The sample includes approximately 52,000 distinct CDR3 sequences, with 5.3% observed a single time. Roughly 10% of the sample belongs to the ten largest clones.

The source of this sequence is a male donor with early-stage non-small cell lung cancer. The sequence is built from TRBV12-3 or TRBV12-4 and TRBJ2-7; the D gene is perhaps TRBD1, on 6 matching bases. Here the sequenced sample was PBMCs, taken at surgery. Here the CDR3 is given as CASSYGQLRRQYF. The DNA reads as follows: TGTGCCAGCAGTTATGGACAGCTACGAAGGCAGTACTTC.